Listed below are T cell receptor beta chains from one sample, sequenced in a study of blood T cell repertoires in COVID-19. Generated by immunoSEQ multiplex PCR, the TCRdb table keeps only in-frame clones and is missing some. This sample has 110,000 or so clones, with about 85% found just once. The sample taken for sequencing was peripheral blood. These TCRs come from a man aged 40-55 years with acute or convalescent COVID-19. The CDR3 runs from the conserved cysteine through the conserved F or W. Each record gives: V gene, clone size, D gene, J gene, CDR3 DNA, CDR3 protein. D genes are given only for firm matches. Some rows have no size entry. The others give once, few or many, or a class for an expanded clone.

V gene: TRBV27; clone size: .; D gene: .; J gene: TRBJ1-1; CDR3 DNA: TGTGCCAGCAGTTTGGGGGGGGCCAACACTGAAGCTTTCTTT; CDR3 protein: CASSLGGANTEAFF
V gene: TRBV4-1; clone size: .; D gene: .; J gene: TRBJ1-2; CDR3 DNA: TGCGCCAGCAGCCAAGATCGCTTCAGGTATGGCTACACCTTC; CDR3 protein: CASSQDRFRYGYTF
V gene: TRBV2; clone size: .; D gene: TRBD1; J gene: TRBJ1-2; CDR3 DNA: TGTGCCAGCAGCACGGGGACAGACTATGGCTACACCTTC; CDR3 protein: CASSTGTDYGYTF
V gene: TRBV9; clone size: .; D gene: TRBD1; J gene: TRBJ2-2; CDR3 DNA: TGTGCCAGCAGCGTACACCCGCCAGGGACAGGGGCTAACACCGGGGAGCTGTTTTTT; CDR3 protein: CASSVHPPGTGANTGELFF
V gene: TRBV5-1; clone size: .; D gene: TRBD2; J gene: TRBJ2-5; CDR3 DNA: TGCGCCAGCAGCTTCTGGACTAGCGGGGGGCCACAGGGGACCCAGTACTTC; CDR3 protein: CASSFWTSGGPQGTQYF
V gene: TRBV12-3/TRBV12-4; clone size: once; D gene: .; J gene: TRBJ2-3; CDR3 DNA: TGTGCCAGCAGTTCTAACCGACAGAGAATTTATGATTTT; CDR3 protein: CASSSNRQRIYDF
V gene: TRBV5-8; clone size: .; D gene: TRBD1; J gene: TRBJ1-6; CDR3 DNA: TGTGCCAGCAGCTTGACAGGGGCCAATTCACCCCTCCACTTT; CDR3 protein: CASSLTGANSPLHF
V gene: TRBV6-1; clone size: .; D gene: TRBD2; J gene: TRBJ2-2; CDR3 DNA: TGTGCCACCCCCGGGAGGGGAAAGAACACCGGGGAGCTGTTTTTT; CDR3 protein: CATPGRGKNTGELFF
V gene: TRBV6-2/TRBV6-3; clone size: .; D gene: .; J gene: TRBJ2-2; CDR3 DNA: TGTGCCAGCAGTTACTCCCACAGGGTACCCGGGGAGCTGTTTTTT; CDR3 protein: CASSYSHRVPGELFF
V gene: TRBV5-1; clone size: .; D gene: .; J gene: TRBJ2-3; CDR3 DNA: TGCGCCAGCAGTTATTCGCCACGTGGACTATCCACAGATACGCAGTATTTT; CDR3 protein: CASSYSPRGLSTDTQYF
V gene: TRBV4-3; clone size: .; D gene: TRBD1; J gene: TRBJ2-5; CDR3 DNA: TGCGCCAGCAGCCAACGTGGGACAGTACAAGAGACCCAGTACTTC; CDR3 protein: CASSQRGTVQETQYF
V gene: TRBV19; clone size: .; D gene: .; J gene: TRBJ1-2; CDR3 DNA: TGTGCCAGTAGTACGACAGTTAACTATGGCTACACCTTC; CDR3 protein: CASSTTVNYGYTF
V gene: TRBV19; clone size: few; D gene: .; J gene: TRBJ1-1; CDR3 DNA: TGTGCCAGCTCGTTCGGGATGAACACTGAAGCTTTCTTT; CDR3 protein: CASSFGMNTEAFF
V gene: TRBV24-1; clone size: .; D gene: .; J gene: TRBJ1-5; CDR3 DNA: TGTGCCACCAGTGATCGAGGGGCAGGGGAAAATCGCAATCAGCCCCAGCATTTT; CDR3 protein: CATSDRGAGENRNQPQHF
V gene: TRBV2; clone size: few; D gene: .; J gene: TRBJ2-7; CDR3 DNA: TGTGCCAGCGGCCAGAATCCGTACGAGCAGTACTTC; CDR3 protein: CASGQNPYEQYF
V gene: TRBV9; clone size: .; D gene: TRBD2; J gene: TRBJ2-2; CDR3 DNA: TGTGCCAGCAGCGTTAGCGGGTACAGCACCGGGGAGCTGTTTTTT; CDR3 protein: CASSVSGYSTGELFF
V gene: TRBV21-1; clone size: few; D gene: .; J gene: TRBJ2-4; CDR3 DNA: TGTGCCAGCAGCAAAGTGAGTGAGGGGGCCCTGGACATTCAGTACTTC; CDR3 protein: CASSKVSEGALDIQYF
V gene: TRBV2; clone size: once; D gene: .; J gene: TRBJ2-2; CDR3 DNA: TGTGCCAGCAGATACAGGGTTGGGGAAACCGGGGAGCTGTTTTTT; CDR3 protein: CASRYRVGETGELFF
V gene: TRBV25-1; clone size: once; D gene: .; J gene: TRBJ1-6; CDR3 DNA: TGTGCCAGCAGTGAACAACAGACTTCACCCCTCCACTTT; CDR3 protein: CASSEQQTSPLHF
V gene: TRBV7-9; clone size: once; D gene: .; J gene: TRBJ2-5; CDR3 DNA: TGTGCCAGCAGCGCAACAGGGACGGAGACCCAGTACTTC; CDR3 protein: CASSATGTETQYF
V gene: TRBV27; clone size: once; D gene: TRBD1; J gene: TRBJ1-5; CDR3 DNA: TGTGCCAGCAGTCCGTTAGACAGGGTCAATCAGCCCCAGCATTTT; CDR3 protein: CASSPLDRVNQPQHF
V gene: TRBV7-3; clone size: .; D gene: TRBD2; J gene: TRBJ2-3; CDR3 DNA: TGTGCCAGCAGCCTCCGGTTCGGTAGCGGGGGCCTCTCCTACCTTACAGATACGCAGTATTTT; CDR3 protein: CASSLRFGSGGLSYLTDTQYF
V gene: TRBV3-1/TRBV3-2; clone size: .; D gene: TRBD2; J gene: TRBJ2-4; CDR3 DNA: TGTGCCAGCAGCCCCATAAATAATCCAGCGGGGCCAATAGCCAAAAACATTCAGTACTTC; CDR3 protein: CASSPINNPAGPIAKNIQYF
V gene: TRBV19; clone size: few; D gene: TRBD1; J gene: TRBJ1-2; CDR3 DNA: TGTGCCAGTAGTAGCATACACCCTAAACGGGACAGATCAATCTATGGCTACACCTTC; CDR3 protein: CASSSIHPKRDRSIYGYTF
V gene: TRBV27; clone size: .; D gene: .; J gene: TRBJ2-7; CDR3 DNA: TGTGCCAAAACGGCGGGTGCGGGGAGCTCCTACGAGCAGTACTTC; CDR3 protein: CAKTAGAGSSYEQYF
V gene: TRBV5-1; clone size: few; D gene: .; J gene: TRBJ1-1; CDR3 DNA: TGCGCCAGCAGCTTGGTCTTTAACACTGAAGCTTTCTTT; CDR3 protein: CASSLVFNTEAFF
V gene: TRBV24-1; clone size: .; D gene: .; J gene: TRBJ2-1; CDR3 DNA: TGTGCCACCAGTGATTCGGCAGGGGAGCAGTTCTTC; CDR3 protein: CATSDSAGEQFF
V gene: TRBV7-9; clone size: .; D gene: TRBD2; J gene: TRBJ2-1; CDR3 DNA: TGTGCCAGCAGCCCCGGGACTAGCGGGGGGGCTTCCTACAATGAGCAGTTCTTC; CDR3 protein: CASSPGTSGGASYNEQFF
V gene: TRBV4-3; clone size: .; D gene: TRBD2; J gene: TRBJ2-3; CDR3 DNA: TGCGCCAGCAGCCAAGATGGGGCTAGCGGGGGATATACGCAGTATTTT; CDR3 protein: CASSQDGASGGYTQYF
V gene: TRBV4-2; clone size: .; D gene: TRBD2; J gene: TRBJ2-7; CDR3 DNA: TGTGCCAGCAGCCAAAGCGCTAGCGGGGGTCTCGATACCTACGAGCAGTACTTC; CDR3 protein: CASSQSASGGLDTYEQYF
V gene: TRBV30; clone size: .; D gene: TRBD2; J gene: TRBJ2-7; CDR3 DNA: TGTGCCTGGTCGAGCGGGGGGGCGATCTACGAGCAGTACTTC; CDR3 protein: CAWSSGGAIYEQYF
V gene: TRBV6-6; clone size: .; D gene: .; J gene: TRBJ1-2; CDR3 DNA: TGTGCCAGCAGTCGATCAGGGGAACACAGCTACACCTTC; CDR3 protein: CASSRSGEHSYTF
V gene: TRBV12-3/TRBV12-4; clone size: .; D gene: .; J gene: TRBJ2-7; CDR3 DNA: TGTGCCAGCAGTTTCCGGTTCTACGAGCAGTACTTC; CDR3 protein: CASSFRFYEQYF
V gene: TRBV4-3; clone size: once; D gene: .; J gene: TRBJ2-1; CDR3 DNA: TGCGCCAGCAGCCAAGATCGGGGAACCTACAATGAGCAGTTCTTC; CDR3 protein: CASSQDRGTYNEQFF
V gene: TRBV4-3; clone size: few; D gene: TRBD2; J gene: TRBJ2-7; CDR3 DNA: TGCGCCAGCAGCCAGGGCACCGGGACTAGTACTCTCTACGAGCAGTACTTC; CDR3 protein: CASSQGTGTSTLYEQYF
V gene: TRBV2; clone size: .; D gene: TRBD1; J gene: TRBJ1-5; CDR3 DNA: TGTGCCAGCAGTACGACAGGGTTGGGCAATCAGCCCCAGCATTTT; CDR3 protein: CASSTTGLGNQPQHF
V gene: TRBV23-1; clone size: .; D gene: .; J gene: TRBJ2-2; CDR3 DNA: TGCGCCAGCAGTCAATCGTTCAGGGCAAGGACCGGGGAGCTGTTTTTT; CDR3 protein: CASSQSFRARTGELFF
V gene: TRBV7-9; clone size: few; D gene: .; J gene: TRBJ2-2; CDR3 DNA: TGTGCCAGCAGCTTAGACAGGCGTACGAACACCGGGGAGCTGTTTTTT; CDR3 protein: CASSLDRRTNTGELFF
V gene: TRBV6-6; clone size: .; D gene: TRBD1; J gene: TRBJ1-4; CDR3 DNA: TGTGCCAGCAGTCAAACGACAGGGTTTAAGGAAAAACTGTTTTTT; CDR3 protein: CASSQTTGFKEKLFF
V gene: TRBV5-6; clone size: .; D gene: TRBD1; J gene: TRBJ1-3; CDR3 DNA: TGTGCCAGCAGCTTGCGGACAGGGGGCGAAAACACCATATATTTT; CDR3 protein: CASSLRTGGENTIYF
V gene: TRBV5-1; clone size: .; D gene: .; J gene: TRBJ1-6; CDR3 DNA: TGCGCCAGCAGCTTCCTAACAGGGTATAATTCACCCCTCCACTTT; CDR3 protein: CASSFLTGYNSPLHF
V gene: TRBV11-3; clone size: .; D gene: .; J gene: TRBJ2-7; CDR3 DNA: TGTGCCAGCAGCCCCGGACAGAGCTCCTACGAGCAGTACTTC; CDR3 protein: CASSPGQSSYEQYF
V gene: TRBV7-3; clone size: .; D gene: TRBD2; J gene: TRBJ2-1; CDR3 DNA: TGTGCCAGCAGCTTTGGCCCCGGACTAGATGGCGGTGAGCAGTTCTTC; CDR3 protein: CASSFGPGLDGGEQFF
V gene: TRBV5-5; clone size: .; D gene: TRBD1; J gene: TRBJ2-6; CDR3 DNA: TGTGCCAGCAGCACCAGCCCGGGACAGGGGGCCAGTGGGGCCAACGTCCTGACTTTC; CDR3 protein: CASSTSPGQGASGANVLTF
V gene: TRBV2; clone size: few; D gene: TRBD2; J gene: TRBJ2-3; CDR3 DNA: TGTGCCAGTCGACTAGCGGGGGGACCAGATACGCAGTATTTT; CDR3 protein: CASRLAGGPDTQYF
V gene: TRBV29-1; clone size: .; D gene: .; J gene: TRBJ2-1; CDR3 DNA: TGCAGCGTTGCAGGGCCCCAAGGAAATGAGCAGTTCTTC; CDR3 protein: CSVAGPQGNEQFF
V gene: TRBV10-2; clone size: .; D gene: .; J gene: TRBJ2-5; CDR3 DNA: TGCGCCAGCAGTGTCCAACTTGCGGAGACCCAGTACTTC; CDR3 protein: CASSVQLAETQYF
V gene: TRBV18; clone size: .; D gene: .; J gene: TRBJ2-1; CDR3 DNA: TGTGCCAGCTCATTAGACTCCTTCTACAATGAGCAGTTCTTC; CDR3 protein: CASSLDSFYNEQFF
V gene: TRBV7-3; clone size: .; D gene: TRBD1; J gene: TRBJ2-3; CDR3 DNA: TGTGCCAGCAGCCCAGACAGGGTTAGCACAGATACGCAGTATTTT; CDR3 protein: CASSPDRVSTDTQYF
V gene: TRBV6-6; clone size: .; D gene: TRBD1; J gene: TRBJ1-5; CDR3 DNA: TGTGCCAGCAGTTACTCGACAGGGGGCCTTGTTCAGCCCCAGCATTTT; CDR3 protein: CASSYSTGGLVQPQHF
V gene: TRBV3-1/TRBV3-2; clone size: .; D gene: TRBD1; J gene: TRBJ2-5; CDR3 DNA: TGTGCCAGCAGCCAACGGACAGGGGGGGAGACCCAGTACTTC; CDR3 protein: CASSQRTGGETQYF
V gene: TRBV6-5; clone size: .; D gene: TRBD2; J gene: TRBJ2-7; CDR3 DNA: TGTGCCAGCAGCGGGACTAGCGGACACTACGAGCAGTACTTC; CDR3 protein: CASSGTSGHYEQYF
V gene: TRBV9; clone size: .; D gene: TRBD2; J gene: TRBJ2-3; CDR3 DNA: TGTGCCAGCAGCGCACTAGCGGGGGGGCAGGATACGCAGTATTTT; CDR3 protein: CASSALAGGQDTQYF
V gene: TRBV19; clone size: .; D gene: .; J gene: TRBJ2-7; CDR3 DNA: TGTGCCAGTAGTAGTCTCGACAGCCGCGGGGACGAGCAGTACTTC; CDR3 protein: CASSSLDSRGDEQYF
V gene: TRBV4-2; clone size: .; D gene: .; J gene: TRBJ2-7; CDR3 DNA: TGTGCCAGCAGCCAAGCCGACAACTACGAGCAGTACTTC; CDR3 protein: CASSQADNYEQYF
V gene: TRBV7-3; clone size: few; D gene: TRBD1; J gene: TRBJ1-1; CDR3 DNA: TGTGCCAGCAGCCCCCGGACAGGGGGCAGGGGTGAAGCTTTCTTT; CDR3 protein: CASSPRTGGRGEAFF
V gene: TRBV12-3/TRBV12-4; clone size: .; D gene: .; J gene: TRBJ1-5; CDR3 DNA: TGTGCCAGCCGTACGACAGGCCATCAGCCCCAGCATTTT; CDR3 protein: CASRTTGHQPQHF
V gene: TRBV9; clone size: .; D gene: .; J gene: TRBJ2-7; CDR3 DNA: TGTGCCAGCAGCCCCCCCACTGACGAGCAGTACTTC; CDR3 protein: CASSPPTDEQYF
V gene: TRBV19; clone size: once; D gene: .; J gene: TRBJ1-2; CDR3 DNA: TGTGCCAGTAGTATACCCCAAACTGCCTATGGCTACACCTTC; CDR3 protein: CASSIPQTAYGYTF
V gene: TRBV25-1; clone size: .; D gene: .; J gene: TRBJ1-1; CDR3 DNA: TGTGCCAGCAGGGGGGGAAGCACTGAAGCTTTCTTT; CDR3 protein: CASRGGSTEAFF